This T cell receptor (beta chain) is drawn from a study of CD8 T cells in ankylosing spondylitis. The CDR3 consists of 18 residues. Germline CDR1 and CDR2: SGHAT and FQNNGV. V lost 6 bases and J 0 bases, leaving 23 bases between the germline ends. Quantitative molecular-barcoded 5'-RACE generated the TCR beta libraries. In TCRdb, the 5' RACE reads were re-called with MiXCR into one record per CDR3 protein. The repertoire holds 150,000 to 200,000 distinct CDR3 sequences, with 10% to 15% as singletons. Findings of the study overall: A number of the motif variants had already been described in reactive arthritis synovial fluid and blood. Disease-associated clones were CD8+ and fairly uncommon in peripheral blood. According to the report, clones linked to the disease were significantly enriched in matched synovial fluid samples taken from ankylosing spondylitis patients.

As to this clonotype: Its antigen is unknown.

This TCR came from a female donor with ankylosing spondylitis or in good health (not recorded which). The sample taken for sequencing was blood, either unsorted or a sorted T cell fraction (not recorded which). This chain links TRBV11-2 with TRBJ1-1; D perhaps matches TRBD1 (5 bases). CDR3 in amino acids: CASRPSLKGRYMNTEAFF. For the CDR3, the DNA is TGTGCCAGCAGGCCCTCTCTTAAGGGGAGATACATGAACACTGAAGCTTTCTTT.